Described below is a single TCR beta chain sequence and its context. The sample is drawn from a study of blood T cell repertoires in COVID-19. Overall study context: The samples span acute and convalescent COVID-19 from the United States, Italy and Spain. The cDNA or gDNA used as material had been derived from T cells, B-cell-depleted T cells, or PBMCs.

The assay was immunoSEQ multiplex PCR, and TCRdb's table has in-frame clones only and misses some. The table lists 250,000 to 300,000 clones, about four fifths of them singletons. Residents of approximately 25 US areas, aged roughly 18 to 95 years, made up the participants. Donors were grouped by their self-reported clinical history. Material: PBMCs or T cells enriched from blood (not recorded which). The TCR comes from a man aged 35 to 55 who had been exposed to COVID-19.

CDR3 nucleotide sequence: TGCAGCGTTGCCGACCCGACTAGCGGGATAAACGAGCAGTACTTC. Its protein product is CSVADPTSGINEQYF. The chain is built from TRBV29-1 and TRBJ2-7; 11 bases are shared with TRBD2. The V gene's germline CDR1 is SQVTM and CDR2 ANQGSEA. The CDR3 is 15 residues long. Unmatched junction bases numbered 10, after V lost 4 bases and J lost 5 bases.